This T cell receptor (beta chain) was sequenced during a study of shared clonotypes between healthy human individuals. Cells designated naive CD8 were CD45RO-negative and were positively selected for CCR7, with terminally differentiated effector memory CD45RA+ cells excluded. Adults of Caucasian background living in Nashville, Tennessee made up all donors. Trimming took 0 bases from V and 7 from J, leaving 15 bases between them. Germline V lookup: CDR1 MNHEY, CDR2 SVGAGI. This CDR3 spans 16 amino acids. Details on this clone: The antigen is undetermined.

Sorted-subset replicate PCR reactions were performed with about 190 ng DNA, corresponding to tens of thousands of T cell genomes. Sequencing was performed with immunoSEQ multiplex PCR; in TCRdb, only in-frame clones are kept and a portion is missing. This sample has around 1.9 million clones, with 90% to 95% found just once. Findings and caveats of the study: Shared clonotypes across all four donors exceeded non-shared ones in generation probability. Shared across several donors were 4% to 5% of the naive CD4 clonotypes.

The chain couples TRBV6-5 to TRBJ2-2; tentative D call: TRBD1 (7 bases). This receptor was identified in a man in his late teens or twenties in good health. Some clones in this sample may be carry-over from other donors' samples. Material for sequencing was naive CD8+ T cells from PBMCs. CDR3 in DNA: TGTGCCAGCAGTTACTCTGGCAGGGGGGTCCTCGGGGAGCTGTTTTTT. This codes for CASSYSGRGVLGELFF.